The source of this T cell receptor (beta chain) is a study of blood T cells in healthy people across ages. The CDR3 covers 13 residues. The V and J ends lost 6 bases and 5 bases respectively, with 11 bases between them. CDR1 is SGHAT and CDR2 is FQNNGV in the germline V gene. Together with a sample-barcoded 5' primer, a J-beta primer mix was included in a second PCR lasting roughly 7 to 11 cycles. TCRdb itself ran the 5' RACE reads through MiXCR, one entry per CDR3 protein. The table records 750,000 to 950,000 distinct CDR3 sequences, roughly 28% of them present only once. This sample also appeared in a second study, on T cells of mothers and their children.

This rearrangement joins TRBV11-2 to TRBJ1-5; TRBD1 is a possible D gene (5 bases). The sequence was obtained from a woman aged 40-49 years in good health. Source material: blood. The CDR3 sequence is CASSQGTYQPQHF. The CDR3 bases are TGTGCCAGCAGTCAAGGGACCTATCAGCCCCAGCATTTT.